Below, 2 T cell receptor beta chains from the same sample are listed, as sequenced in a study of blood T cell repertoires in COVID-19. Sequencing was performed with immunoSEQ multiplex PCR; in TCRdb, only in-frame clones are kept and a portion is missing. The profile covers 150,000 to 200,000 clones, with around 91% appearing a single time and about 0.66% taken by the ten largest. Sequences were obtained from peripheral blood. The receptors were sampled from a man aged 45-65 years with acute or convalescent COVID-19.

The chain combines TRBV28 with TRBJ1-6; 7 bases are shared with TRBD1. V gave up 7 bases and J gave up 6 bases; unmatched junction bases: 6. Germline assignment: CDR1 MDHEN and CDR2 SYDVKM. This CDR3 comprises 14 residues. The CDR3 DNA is TGTGCCAGCAACAGGGACAGCACTAATTCACCCCTCCACTTT. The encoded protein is CASNRDSTNSPLHF. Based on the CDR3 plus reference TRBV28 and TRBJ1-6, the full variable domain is DVKVTQSSRYLVKRTGEKVFLECVQDMDHENMFWYRQDPGLGLRLIYFSYDVKMKEKGDIPEGYSVSREKKERFSLILESASTNQTSMYLCASNRDSTNSPLHFGNGTRLTVT.

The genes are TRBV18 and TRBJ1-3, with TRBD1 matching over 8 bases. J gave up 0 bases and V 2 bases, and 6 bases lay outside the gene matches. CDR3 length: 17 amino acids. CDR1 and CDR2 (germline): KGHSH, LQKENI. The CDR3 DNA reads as TGTGCCAGCTCACCAGGGACAGGTAGAATCTCTGGAAACACCATATATTTT. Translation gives CASSPGTGRISGNTIYF.